These 27 T cell receptor beta chains share one sample of origin, sequenced in a study of shared clonotypes between healthy human individuals. Repertoires were generated with immunoSEQ multiplex PCR, while TCRdb's copy carries only in-frame clones and drops some. The data contain 2 million to 2.5 million clones, about 95% of them seen just once; the ten biggest clones take up about 1.1%. CD8 cells regarded as naive lacked CD45RO, were positively chosen for CCR7, and omitted terminally differentiated effector memory CD45RA+ cells. Input material: naive CD8+ T cells sorted from blood. The receptors were gathered from a man aged 18 to 35 in good health.

The chain is built from TRBV27 and TRBJ1-5, with D possibly TRBD1 on 6 matching bases. CDR3 length: 16 residues. In germline, CDR1 is MNHEY, CDR2 SMNVEV (reference sequence). Trimming pared 6 bases from V and 7 bases from J, leaving 22 bases between. CDR3 sequence reads: CASRPGGSGALQPQHF. The CDR3 bases are TGTGCCAGCAGGCCGGGAGGGTCAGGGGCGTTGCAGCCCCAGCATTTT.

V is TRBV5-4 and J is TRBJ2-7, with D possibly being TRBD1 or TRBD2 (5 bases each). Looked up from germline, CDR1 is SGHNT and CDR2 is YYREEE (reference sequence). The CDR3 extends over 14 amino acids. V shed 4 bases and J shed 1 base, with 12 bases lying between them. The CDR3 sequence is CASSRGGQSYEQYF. CDR3 coding DNA: TGTGCCAGCAGCAGGGGCGGGCAGTCCTACGAGCAGTACTTC.

In its sample, this clone was seen a few times. V and J are TRBV5-1 and TRBJ2-1; 7 bases are shared with TRBD1. CDR3 length equals 12 residues. V shed 4 bases, J shed 6 bases, and the junction held 1 base outside the gene matches. Germline V gene lookup returns CDR1 SGHRS and CDR2 YFSETQ. The CDR3 coding sequence is TGCGCCAGCAGCGGGGACAGCAATGAGCAGTTCTTC. Translation: CASSGDSNEQFF.

The gene calls are TRBV6-4 and TRBJ1-2; TRBD1 aligns across 9 bases. Trimming cost V 3 bases and J 2 bases; bases outside gene matches: 4. Per germline, CDR1 MRHNA and CDR2 SNTAGT. The CDR3 is made up of 15 amino acids. DNA of the CDR3: TGTGCCAGCAGTGAAACAGGGGGCGTAAACTATGGCTACACCTTC. The encoded protein is CASSETGGVNYGYTF.

CDR3 protein: CAISESGRSETQYF. The CDR3 DNA is TGTGCCATCAGTGAGTCCGGCAGGTCAGAGACCCAGTACTTC. This chain uses TRBV10-3 with TRBJ2-5; D not certain. V lost 0 bases to trimming and J lost 4 bases, with 9 bases between them. The CDR3 spans 14 residues. Per the germline V gene, CDR1 is ENHRY and CDR2 is SYGVKD.

V and J are TRBV7-9 and TRBJ2-1; TRBD2 matches 7 bases. Germline CDR1 and CDR2: SEHNR and FQNEAQ (reference sequence). This CDR3 spans 13 amino acids. The V and J ends lost 5 bases and 9 bases, in that order; junction bases with no gene match: 7. CDR3 protein: CASSPMTSLEQFF. CDR3 coding DNA: TGTGCCAGCAGCCCGATGACTAGCCTTGAGCAGTTCTTC.

The chain uses TRBV6-5 and TRBJ1-1; the D gene is possibly TRBD1 (5 bases). Germline lookup yields CDR1 MNHEY and CDR2 SVGAGI. V gave up 0 bases and J gave up 5 bases, with 13 bases separating them. The CDR3 is 15 amino acids. The CDR3 loop is CASSYSLGGGTEAFF. CDR3 DNA sequence: TGTGCCAGCAGTTACTCGTTGGGTGGGGGGACTGAAGCTTTCTTT.

This chain uses TRBV28 with TRBJ1-4, with TRBD1 as a possible D gene (6 bases). The CDR3 is made up of 14 amino acids. Trimming removed 6 bases from V and 0 bases from J, with 8 bases in between. Germline CDR1 and CDR2: MDHEN and SYDVKM. In nucleotides, the CDR3 is TGTGCCAGCAGCACAGGGACAACTAATGAAAAACTGTTTTTT. Its translation is CASSTGTTNEKLFF.

The chain couples TRBV7-3 to TRBJ2-3; D is possibly TRBD2 (6 bases). CDR1 is SGHTA, CDR2 FQGTGA, per germline. The CDR3 runs to 14 residues. Between the trimmed V and J ends, which lost 5 bases and 1 base, there was a span of 10 bases. The DNA for the CDR3 is TGTGCCAGCAGCCCAGGACTACGCACAGATACGCAGTATTTT. It yields the protein CASSPGLRTDTQYF. The full variable domain, rest sourced from reference TRBV7-3 and TRBJ2-3, is GAGVSQTPSNKVTEKGKYVELRCDPISGHTALYWYRQSLGQGPEFLIYFQGTGAADDSGLPNDRFFAVRPEGSVSTLKIQRTERGDSAVYLCASSPGLRTDTQYFGPGTRLTVL.

The chain couples TRBV7-2 to TRBJ2-7, with 10 bases fitting TRBD2. Trimming cost V 5 bases and J 3 bases; bases outside gene matches: 10. The CDR3 consists of 16 residues. Per the germline V gene, CDR1 is SGHTA and CDR2 is FQGNSA. The DNA of the CDR3 is TGTGCCAGCAGCCCCTTTTTTCTAGCGGGAGACTACGAGCAGTACTTC. It codes for CASSPFFLAGDYEQYF.

About this clone: The same CDR3 also results from other DNA sequences found in this sample. The V call is TRBV29-1, the J call TRBJ2-3; the D is unclear. V lost 1 base, J lost 4 bases, and 0 bases lay in between. The CDR3 runs to 10 residues. Germline CDR1 and CDR2: SQVTM and ANQGSEA. The CDR3 DNA follows: TGCAGCGTTGAAGCAGATACGCAGTATTTT. Amino acid sequence: CSVEADTQYF.

A remark on this clone: Additional DNA sequences in this sample encode the identical CDR3. The V and J genes are TRBV30 and TRBJ1-5; D possibly corresponds to TRBD1 (5 bases). Trimming pared 0 bases from V and 0 bases from J, leaving 9 bases between. The length of the CDR3 is 15 residues. CDR1 is GTSNPN and CDR2 is SVGIG in the germline V gene (reference sequence). CDR3 sequence reads: CAWSVGENSNQPQHF. CDR3 sequence (DNA): TGTGCCTGGAGTGTAGGGGAAAATAGCAATCAGCCCCAGCATTTT.

This clone was recorded only once. The chain joins TRBV27 to TRBJ2-1, with 8 bases aligning to TRBD2. The CDR3 runs to 15 residues. The V and J ends lost 5 bases and 4 bases, in that order; junction bases with no gene match: 7. In germline, CDR1 is MNHEY, CDR2 SMNVEV (reference sequence). CDR3 in amino acids: CASSPWGGGYNEQFF. The CDR3 DNA reads as TGTGCCAGCAGTCCTTGGGGCGGGGGGTACAATGAGCAGTTCTTC.

As regards this clone: Other DNA sequences in this specimen translate into the identical CDR3. The rearrangement uses TRBV7-9 and TRBJ1-1; a possible D gene is TRBD1 (6 bases). V lost 11 bases and J 1 base, leaving 11 bases between the germline ends. In germline, CDR1 is SEHNR, CDR2 FQNEAQ (reference sequence). The CDR3 is made up of 12 amino acids. As DNA, the CDR3 is TGTGCCTCTTCAGGGGAGAACACTGAAGCTTTCTTT. As protein: CASSGENTEAFF.

V and J are TRBV28 and TRBJ2-1, with no clear D. Trimming left V 2 bases short and J 0 bases short, with 8 bases between. Germline CDR1 is MDHEN and CDR2 is SYDVKM. The CDR3 sequence is 15 residues long. CDR3 protein: CASSLTYNSYNEQFF. CDR3 DNA: TGTGCCAGCAGTTTAACGTATAACTCCTACAATGAGCAGTTCTTC.

On this clone: A much larger clonotype is one base distant, so this may be a read error. In the same sample, other DNA sequences code for this CDR3. The rearrangement joins TRBV30 to TRBJ2-1; D perhaps matches TRBD1 (5 bases). Looked up from germline, CDR1 is GTSNPN and CDR2 is SVGIG (reference sequence). CDR3 length: 12 residues. CDR3 protein: CAWGRENNEQFF. The DNA of the CDR3 is TGCGCCTGGGGCAGGGAAAACAATGAGCAGTTCTTC.

On this clone: Different DNA sequences within this sample yield the same CDR3. The chain recombines TRBV27 with TRBJ2-5, with 12 bases lining up with TRBD2. The V gene's germline CDR1 is MNHEY and CDR2 SMNVEV (reference sequence). The CDR3 consists of 15 residues. V gave up 2 bases and J gave up 3 bases; unmatched junction bases: 1. This chain's CDR3 is CASSLLAGGEETQYF. As DNA, the CDR3 is TGTGCCAGCAGTTTACTAGCGGGAGGGGAAGAGACCCAGTACTTC.

The chain recombines TRBV9 with TRBJ2-1, with 10 bases lining up with TRBD2. The CDR3 length is 17 residues. The germline CDR1 and CDR2 sequences are SGDLS and YYNGEE. With 0 bases clipped from V and 7 bases from J, the junction kept 10 bases outside the gene matches. The CDR3: CASSVATSGMLENEQFF. The CDR3 DNA reads as TGTGCCAGCAGCGTAGCAACTAGCGGGATGCTTGAGAATGAGCAGTTCTTC.

This chain joins TRBV11-2 and TRBJ1-1, with 9 nucleotides matching TRBD1. The V and J ends lost 0 bases and 10 bases, in that order; junction bases with no gene match: 3. Germline V gene sequence: CDR1 SGHAT, CDR2 FQNNGV. The CDR3 runs to 13 residues. The CDR3 region has the DNA TGTGCCAGCAGCTTAGAAGCGGACAGGGGAGCTTTCTTT. Translated, it gives CASSLEADRGAFF.

V gene TRBV7-9 combines with J gene TRBJ2-7; D is perhaps TRBD1 (6 bases). Germline CDR1 and CDR2: SEHNR and FQNEAQ (reference sequence). V lost 5 bases to trimming and J lost 5 bases, with 28 bases between them. This CDR3 is 18 amino acids long. For the CDR3, the DNA is TGTGCCAGCAGCCCCGACCTAAAGAGAGGGACATTGCGGAACGAGCAGTACTTC. Translating gives CASSPDLKRGTLRNEQYF. Using reference TRBV7-9 and TRBJ2-7 for the parts outside the CDR3, the full variable domain is DTGVSQNPRHKITKRGQNVTFRCDPISEHNRLYWYRQTLGQGPEFLTYFQNEAQLEKSRLLSDRFSAERPKGSFSTLEIQRTEQGDSAMYLCASSPDLKRGTLRNEQYFGPGTRLTVT.

The chain combines TRBV4-2 with TRBJ2-5, with D maybe TRBD2 (5 bases). The germline CDR1 and CDR2 sequences are LGHNA and YNFKEQ. V lost 0 bases and J lost 7, with 21 bases in between. The CDR3 contains 17 residues. CDR3 nucleotides: TGTGCCAGCAGCCAAGATCTCTCCAGCGGACCTTGGGGGACCCAGTACTTC. The encoded protein is CASSQDLSSGPWGTQYF.

CDR3 in DNA: TGTGCCAGTAGCCCATTAAGTGGGTCAGATACGCAGTATTTT. Translated, it gives CASSPLSGSDTQYF. The genes are TRBV19 and TRBJ2-3; no clear D. The CDR3 extends over 14 amino acids. Germline V lookup: CDR1 LNHDA, CDR2 SQIVND (reference sequence). Trimming left V 6 bases short and J 4 bases short, with 14 bases between.

This rearrangement joins TRBV7-9 to TRBJ2-1; 7 bases are a match to TRBD2. CDR1 is SEHNR, CDR2 FQNEAQ, per germline (reference sequence). The CDR3 length is 17 residues. The V gene end was trimmed by 6 bases and the J gene end by 0 bases; junction bases not matched to a gene: 11. This CDR3 reads CASRMGRGLTSYNEQFF. CDR3 in DNA: TGTGCCAGCAGAATGGGGAGGGGACTCACCTCCTACAATGAGCAGTTCTTC.

The chain couples TRBV29-1 to TRBJ2-7; a weak D match, TRBD1 (6 bases). V lost 1 base and J 2 bases, leaving 9 bases between the germline ends. CDR3 size: 13 residues. Per germline, CDR1 SQVTM and CDR2 ANQGSEA. The CDR3 protein is CSVEAQGTYEQYF. In nucleotides, the CDR3 is TGCAGCGTTGAAGCACAGGGTACCTACGAGCAGTACTTC.

As to this clone: The sample carries other DNA sequences with the same CDR3. The chain joins TRBV7-8 to TRBJ2-1; a possible D gene is TRBD2 (6 bases). There are 15 residues in the CDR3. Germline V gene data show CDR1 as SGHVS and CDR2 as FQNEAQ. With 0 bases removed from V and 1 base from J, the gap between germline ends came to 7 bases. The DNA for the CDR3 is TGTGCCAGCAGCTTAGCGGCGGGATCCTACAATGAGCAGTTCTTC. It yields the protein CASSLAAGSYNEQFF.

This sequence joins TRBV2 and TRBJ1-4; D is ambiguous. The CDR3 length is 15 residues. Germline CDR1 reads SNHLY; CDR2 reads FYNNEI. V gave up 6 bases and J gave up 1 base, with 12 bases separating them. The CDR3 sequence is CASRTSQETNEKLFF. CDR3 in DNA: TGTGCCAGCAGGACGTCGCAGGAAACTAATGAAAAACTGTTTTTT. Based on the CDR3 plus reference TRBV2 and TRBJ1-4, the full variable domain is EPEVTQTPSHQVTQMGQEVILRCVPISNHLYFYWYRQILGQKVEFLVSFYNNEISEKSEIFDDQFSVERPDGSNFTLKIRSTKLEDSAMYFCASRTSQETNEKLFFGSGTQLSVL.

The J gene is TRBJ2-7, the V gene TRBV25-1; a weak D match, TRBD2 (5 bases). V was trimmed by 0 bases and J by 7 bases, leaving 7 bases between them. Germline CDR1 and CDR2: MGHDK and SYGVNS. CDR3 length: 12 amino acids. CDR3 nucleotide sequence: TGTGCCAGCAGTGAATACAGAGGGGAGCAGTACTTC. It specifies CASSEYRGEQYF.